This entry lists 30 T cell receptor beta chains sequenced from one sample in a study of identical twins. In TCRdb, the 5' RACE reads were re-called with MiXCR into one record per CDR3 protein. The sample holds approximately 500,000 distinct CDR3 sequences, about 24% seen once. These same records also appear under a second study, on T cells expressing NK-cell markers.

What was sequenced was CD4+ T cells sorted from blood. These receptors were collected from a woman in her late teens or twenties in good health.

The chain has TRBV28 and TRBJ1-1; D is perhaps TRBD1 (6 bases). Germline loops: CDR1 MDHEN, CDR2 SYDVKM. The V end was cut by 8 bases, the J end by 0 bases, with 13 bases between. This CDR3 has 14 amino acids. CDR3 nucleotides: TGTGCCAGCGGCACAGGGTCCCTGAACACTGAAGCTTTCTTT. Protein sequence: CASGTGSLNTEAFF.

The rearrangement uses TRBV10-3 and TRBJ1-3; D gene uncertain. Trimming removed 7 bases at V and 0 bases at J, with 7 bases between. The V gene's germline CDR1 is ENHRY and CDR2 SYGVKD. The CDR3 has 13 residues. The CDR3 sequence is CAIKGASGNTIYF. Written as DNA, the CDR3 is TGTGCCATCAAGGGAGCCTCTGGAAACACCATATATTTT.

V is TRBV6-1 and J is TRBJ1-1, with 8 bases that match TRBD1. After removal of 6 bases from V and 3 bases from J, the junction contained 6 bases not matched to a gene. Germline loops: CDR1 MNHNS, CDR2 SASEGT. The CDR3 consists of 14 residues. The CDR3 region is CASRRQGTDTEAFF. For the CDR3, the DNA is TGTGCCAGCAGGAGACAGGGGACGGACACTGAAGCTTTCTTT.

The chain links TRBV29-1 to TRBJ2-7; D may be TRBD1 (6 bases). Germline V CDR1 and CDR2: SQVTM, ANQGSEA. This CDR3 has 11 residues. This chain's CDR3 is CCAQGGDEQYF. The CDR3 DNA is TGCTGCGCCCAAGGGGGTGACGAGCAGTACTTC.

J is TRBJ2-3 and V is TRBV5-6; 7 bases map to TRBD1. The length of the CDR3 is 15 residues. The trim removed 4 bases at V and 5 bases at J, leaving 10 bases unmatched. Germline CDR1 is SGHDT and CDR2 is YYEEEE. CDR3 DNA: TGTGCCAGCAGCCCCGGACAGGTAGCAGGAGATACGCAGTATTTT. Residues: CASSPGQVAGDTQYF.

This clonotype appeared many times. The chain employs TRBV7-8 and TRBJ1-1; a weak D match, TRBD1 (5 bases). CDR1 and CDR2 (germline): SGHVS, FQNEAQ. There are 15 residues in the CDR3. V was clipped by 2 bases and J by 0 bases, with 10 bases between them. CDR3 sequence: CASSLRDSLNTEAFF. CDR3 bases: TGTGCCAGCAGCTTACGCGACAGCTTGAACACTGAAGCTTTCTTT. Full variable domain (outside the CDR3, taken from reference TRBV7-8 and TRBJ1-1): GAGVSQSPRYKVAKRGQDVALRCDPISGHVSLFWYQQALGQGPEFLTYFQNEAQLDKSGLPSDRFFAERPEGSVSTLKIQRTQQEDSAVYLCASSLRDSLNTEAFFGQGTRLTVV.

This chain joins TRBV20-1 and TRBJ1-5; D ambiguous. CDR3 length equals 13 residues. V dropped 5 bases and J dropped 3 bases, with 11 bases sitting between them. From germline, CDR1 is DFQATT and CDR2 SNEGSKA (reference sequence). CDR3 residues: CSAAEQYNQPQHF. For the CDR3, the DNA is TGCAGTGCTGCCGAGCAGTACAATCAGCCCCAGCATTTT.

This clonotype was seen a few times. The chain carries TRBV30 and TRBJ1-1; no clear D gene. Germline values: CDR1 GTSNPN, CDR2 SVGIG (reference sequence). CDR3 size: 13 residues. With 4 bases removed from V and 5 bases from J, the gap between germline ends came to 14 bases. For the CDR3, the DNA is TGTGCCTGGACCGGCTACCATGAGACTGAAGCTTTCTTT. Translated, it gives CAWTGYHETEAFF.

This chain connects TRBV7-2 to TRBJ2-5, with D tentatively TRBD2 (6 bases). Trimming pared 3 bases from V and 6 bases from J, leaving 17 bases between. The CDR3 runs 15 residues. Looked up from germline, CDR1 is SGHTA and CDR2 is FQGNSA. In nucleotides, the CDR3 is TGTGCCAGCAGCTTCGGGAGATCATCCGTTAAGACCCAGTACTTC. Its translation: CASSFGRSSVKTQYF.

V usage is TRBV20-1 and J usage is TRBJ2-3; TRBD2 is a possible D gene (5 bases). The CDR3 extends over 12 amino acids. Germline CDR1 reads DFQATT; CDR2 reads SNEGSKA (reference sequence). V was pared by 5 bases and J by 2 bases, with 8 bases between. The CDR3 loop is CSARSDTDTQYF. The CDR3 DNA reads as TGCAGTGCTCGTAGCGACACAGATACGCAGTATTTT.

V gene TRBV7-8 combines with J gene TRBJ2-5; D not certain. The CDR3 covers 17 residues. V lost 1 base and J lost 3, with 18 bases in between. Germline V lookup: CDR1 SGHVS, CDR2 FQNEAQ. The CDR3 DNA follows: TGTGCCAGCAGCTTAGGGCTTCGCGGACCATTGAAAGAGACCCAGTACTTC. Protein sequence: CASSLGLRGPLKETQYF.

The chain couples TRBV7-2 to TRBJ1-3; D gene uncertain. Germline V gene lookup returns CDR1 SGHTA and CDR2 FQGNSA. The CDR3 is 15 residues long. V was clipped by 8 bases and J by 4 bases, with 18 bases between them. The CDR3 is CASGLRSGFGNTIYF. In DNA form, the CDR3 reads TGTGCCAGCGGTCTCCGGTCGGGATTCGGAAACACCATATATTTT.

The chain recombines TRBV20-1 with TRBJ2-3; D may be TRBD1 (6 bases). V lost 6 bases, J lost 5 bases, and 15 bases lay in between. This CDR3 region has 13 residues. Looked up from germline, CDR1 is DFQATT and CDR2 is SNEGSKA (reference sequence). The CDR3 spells CSAGTPAGDTQYF. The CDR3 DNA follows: TGCAGTGCAGGGACACCCGCCGGAGATACGCAGTATTTT.

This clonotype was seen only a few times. The CDR3 protein is CASKQRSTDTQYF. The CDR3, as DNA: TGTGCCAGCAAACAGCGAAGCACAGATACGCAGTATTTT. The chain links TRBV28 to TRBJ2-3; D remains unclear. The CDR3 consists of 13 residues. Trimming removed 7 bases at V and 0 bases at J, with 8 bases between. Germline CDR1 MDHEN, CDR2 SYDVKM.

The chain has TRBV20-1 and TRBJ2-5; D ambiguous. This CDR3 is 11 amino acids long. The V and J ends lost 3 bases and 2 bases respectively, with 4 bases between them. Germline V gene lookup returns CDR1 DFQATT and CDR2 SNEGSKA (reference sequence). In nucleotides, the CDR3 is TGCAGTGCTAGTCTTCAAGAGACCCAGTACTTC. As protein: CSASLQETQYF.

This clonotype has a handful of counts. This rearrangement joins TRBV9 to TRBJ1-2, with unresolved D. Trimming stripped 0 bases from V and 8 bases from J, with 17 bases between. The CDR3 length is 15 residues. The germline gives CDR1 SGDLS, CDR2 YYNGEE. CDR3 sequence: CASSVAEGLRGGYTF. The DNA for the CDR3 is TGTGCCAGCAGCGTAGCTGAGGGTCTCCGCGGGGGCTACACCTTC.

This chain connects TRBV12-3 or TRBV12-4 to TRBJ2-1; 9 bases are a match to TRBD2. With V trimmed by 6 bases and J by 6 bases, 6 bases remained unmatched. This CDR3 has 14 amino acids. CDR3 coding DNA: TGTGCCAGCAGCGAGACTAGCGGACTCAATGAGCAGTTCTTC. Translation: CASSETSGLNEQFF.

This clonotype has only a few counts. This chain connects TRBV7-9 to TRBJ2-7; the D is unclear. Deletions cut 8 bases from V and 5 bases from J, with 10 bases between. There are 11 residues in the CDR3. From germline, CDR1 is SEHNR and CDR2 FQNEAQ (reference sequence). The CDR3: CASGIIHEQYF. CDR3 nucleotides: TGTGCCAGCGGTATTATCCACGAGCAGTACTTC.

The CDR3 sequence: CASSPWASLDTDTQYF. DNA of the CDR3: TGCGCCAGCAGCCCTTGGGCCTCACTCGACACAGATACGCAGTATTTT. The chain carries TRBV4-1 and TRBJ2-3; D gene unclear. The CDR3 totals 16 residues. V lost 4 bases, J lost 2 bases, and 16 bases lay in between. Germline V gene sequence: CDR1 MGHRA, CDR2 YSYEKL.

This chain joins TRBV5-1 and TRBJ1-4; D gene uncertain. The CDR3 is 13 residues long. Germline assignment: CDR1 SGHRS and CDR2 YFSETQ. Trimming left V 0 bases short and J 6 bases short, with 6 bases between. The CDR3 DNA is TGCGCCAGCAGCTTGGGCAGTTATGAAAAACTGTTTTTT. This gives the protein CASSLGSYEKLFF.

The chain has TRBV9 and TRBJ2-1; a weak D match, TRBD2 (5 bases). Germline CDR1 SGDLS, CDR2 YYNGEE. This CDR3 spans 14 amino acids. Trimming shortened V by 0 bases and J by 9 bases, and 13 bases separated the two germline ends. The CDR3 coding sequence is TGTGCCAGCAGCGTAGGGCTAGCATTCAGTGAGCAGTTCTTC. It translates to CASSVGLAFSEQFF.

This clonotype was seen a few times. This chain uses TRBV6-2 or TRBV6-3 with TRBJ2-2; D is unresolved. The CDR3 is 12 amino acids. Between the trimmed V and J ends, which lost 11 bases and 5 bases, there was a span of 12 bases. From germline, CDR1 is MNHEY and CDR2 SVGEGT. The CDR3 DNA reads TGTGCCGTTACCTCGAGAACCGGGGAGCTGTTTTTT. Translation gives CAVTSRTGELFF.

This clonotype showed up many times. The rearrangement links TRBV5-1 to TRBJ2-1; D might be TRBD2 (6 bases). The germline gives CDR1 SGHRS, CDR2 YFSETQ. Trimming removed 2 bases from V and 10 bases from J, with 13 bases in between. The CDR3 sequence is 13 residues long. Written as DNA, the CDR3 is TGCGCCAGCAGCTTTGCCGGGACTGGGGAGCAGTTCTTC. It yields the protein CASSFAGTGEQFF.

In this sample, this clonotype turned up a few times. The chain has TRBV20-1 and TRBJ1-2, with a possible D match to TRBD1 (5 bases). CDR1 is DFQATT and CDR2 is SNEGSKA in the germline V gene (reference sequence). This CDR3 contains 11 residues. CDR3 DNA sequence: TGCAGGTTGGGGGATAACTATGGCTACACCTTC. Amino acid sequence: CRLGDNYGYTF.

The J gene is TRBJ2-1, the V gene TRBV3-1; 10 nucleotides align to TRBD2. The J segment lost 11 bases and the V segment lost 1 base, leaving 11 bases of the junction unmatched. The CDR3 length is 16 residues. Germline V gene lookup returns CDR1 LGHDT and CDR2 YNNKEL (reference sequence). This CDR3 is CASSQALSGGDSKQFF. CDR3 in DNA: TGTGCCAGCAGCCAAGCTCTCAGCGGGGGGGATAGTAAGCAGTTCTTC.

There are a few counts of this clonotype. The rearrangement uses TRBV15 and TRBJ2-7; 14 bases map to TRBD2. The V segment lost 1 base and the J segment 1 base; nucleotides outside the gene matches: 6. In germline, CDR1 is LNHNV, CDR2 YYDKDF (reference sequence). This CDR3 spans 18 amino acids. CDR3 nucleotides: TGTGCCACCAGCAGAGGGACTAGCGGGGGGCGGTATTCCTACGAGCAGTACTTC. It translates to CATSRGTSGGRYSYEQYF. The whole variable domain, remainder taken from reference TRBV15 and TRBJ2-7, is DAMVIQNPRYQVTQFGKPVTLSCSQTLNHNVMYWYQQKSSQAPKLLFHYYDKDFNNEADTPDNFQSRRPNTSFCFLDIRSPGLGDTAMYLCATSRGTSGGRYSYEQYFGPGTRLTVT.

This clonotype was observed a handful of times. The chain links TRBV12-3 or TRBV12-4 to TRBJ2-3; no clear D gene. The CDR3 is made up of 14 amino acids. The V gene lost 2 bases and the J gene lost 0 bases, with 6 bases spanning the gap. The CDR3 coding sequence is TGTGCCAGCAGTTTAAGGGCTAGCACAGATACGCAGTATTTT. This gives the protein CASSLRASTDTQYF.

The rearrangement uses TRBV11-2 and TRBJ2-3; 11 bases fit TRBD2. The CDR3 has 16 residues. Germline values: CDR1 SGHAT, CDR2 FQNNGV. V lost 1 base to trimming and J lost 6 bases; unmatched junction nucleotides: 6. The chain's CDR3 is CASSLGGTSGGDTQYF. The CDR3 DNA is TGTGCCAGCAGCTTAGGTGGGACTAGCGGAGGGGATACGCAGTATTTT. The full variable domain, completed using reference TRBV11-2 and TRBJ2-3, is EAGVAQSPRYKIIEKRQSVAFWCNPISGHATLYWYQQILGQGPKLLIQFQNNGVVDDSQLPKDRFSAERLKGVDSTLKIQPAKLEDSAVYLCASSLGGTSGGDTQYFGPGTRLTVL.

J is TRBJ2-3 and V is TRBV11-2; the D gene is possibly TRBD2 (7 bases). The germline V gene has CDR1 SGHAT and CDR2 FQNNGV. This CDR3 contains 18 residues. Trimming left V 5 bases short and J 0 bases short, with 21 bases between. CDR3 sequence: CASSPRGGLAASTDTQYF. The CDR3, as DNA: TGTGCCAGCAGCCCAAGGGGGGGTCTAGCGGCTAGCACAGATACGCAGTATTTT. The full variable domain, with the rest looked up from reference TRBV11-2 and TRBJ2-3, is EAGVAQSPRYKIIEKRQSVAFWCNPISGHATLYWYQQILGQGPKLLIQFQNNGVVDDSQLPKDRFSAERLKGVDSTLKIQPAKLEDSAVYLCASSPRGGLAASTDTQYFGPGTRLTVL.

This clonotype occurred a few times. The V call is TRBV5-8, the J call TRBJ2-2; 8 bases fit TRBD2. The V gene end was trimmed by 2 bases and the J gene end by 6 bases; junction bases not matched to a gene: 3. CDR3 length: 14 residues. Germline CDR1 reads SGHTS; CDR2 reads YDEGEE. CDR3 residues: CASSFIGRAGELFF. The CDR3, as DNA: TGTGCCAGCAGCTTCATCGGGAGGGCCGGGGAGCTGTTTTTT.